This record looks at one TCR beta chain sequence and its context. Its recognized antigen is unknown. The sample holds no much larger clone one base away, and base qualities are not on file. At the DNA level, this CDR3 is encoded by other sequences in the same sample as well. CDR1 and CDR2 were assigned from the germline V gene as MNHNS and SASEGT. The junction shows trimming of 0 bases on V and 1 base on J, and the gene matches do not reach 1 base of it. Inclusive of the bounding cysteine and phenylalanine, the CDR3 is 15 residues long. Only CDR3 DNA remains: 45 bases, in frame from the first base. This sample stems from a study of cytomegalovirus exposure and HLA in healthy donors (dated by TCRdb to 2015 to 2018). In terms of the full investigation: An earlier analysis of some 500 of the donors reported 250 to 300 Gb of sequence data and roughly 110 million unique TCR beta sequences from around 200 million T cells. Among the 398 genotyped donors, approximately 82% belonged to the genetic ancestry cluster associated with self-reported Caucasian donors. The number of typed donors differed by locus: about 620-640 for A, B, C, DRB1 and DQB1; 500 to 550 for DQA1; 606 for DPA1; and roughly 470 for DPB1. An early release that covered some 630 HLA-typed donors contained approximately 300 gigabases of sequencing data and roughly 84 million unique TCR sequences. To decide whether each TCR beta V gene segment behaved as functional or pseudogenic, an earlier analysis of fewer than 750 of the donors relied on high-throughput TCR beta sequencing. All discovery cohort repertoires had been generated on a single sequencing platform. Across some 400 genotyped donors of the cohort, an average of roughly 250,000 unique TCR beta nucleotide sequences per donor were sequenced, and roughly 20% of those sequences were non-productive. Genome-wide SNP genotypes for about 55% of the roughly 670 donors were used in a later genetic analysis, which treated that subset as a discovery cohort. A later analysis re-analyzed previously published TCR beta repertoires from about 730 donors and added high-resolution HLA genotyping to study TCR occurrence patterns. The study profiled the T cell repertoires of about 720 subjects by immunosequencing and related them to cytomegalovirus serostatus. The later analysis used no new phenotypic data to find candidate immune exposures, relying instead on TCR beta sequences and their occurrence across donors. Alongside the repertoire data, information on donor age, sex, ethnicity and CMV serostatus was compiled. To predict cytomegalovirus infection status, the study brought together high-throughput TCR immunosequencing, statistical association of individual TCRs with disease status, and machine learning. Besides the first cohort of more than 650 subjects, a separate validation cohort made up of some 110 different subjects was used. Roughly five DR-DQ haplotypes were handled as single units for association and clustering because linkage in the cohort was strong. HLA typing covered class I and class II loci at four-digit resolution. The study aimed to test whether signatures of past pathogen exposure could be identified by cataloging public T cell receptors. The research as a whole found: Because counts were too low, under 20 rarely observed V segments, including chromosome 9 orphons, were left out of the earlier analysis of a few hundred of the donors. A further reported finding was that TCR beta sequences accurately predicted the HLA-A and HLA-B alleles for most subjects in the first cohort. Most TCR sequences were seen in very few donors, while some public TCRs were found in many individuals. Strong co-occurrence of HLA alleles, especially DR and DQ, made assigning TCR associations to individual alleles difficult. The presence/absence analyses assumed that sequencing depth was roughly uniform across donors, and that assumption may not be true. In a later analysis, most CMV-associated TCR beta chains were found to appear HLA-restricted, with HLA associations seemingly driven largely by CMV exposure. The classifier was reported to diagnose cytomegalovirus status with high specificity and sensitivity in both the original and validation cohorts. Compared with equally common non-associated chains, HLA-associated TCR beta chains in a later analysis were more clonally expanded and had lower generation probabilities. The only immune exposure information available for the cohort was CMV serostatus. In an earlier analysis of approximately 600 of the donors, most TCR beta V segments were observed in productive rearrangements about 87% or about 30% of the time, broadly matching IMGT annotations. Correlated functional status among segregating V segments might be attributable to linkage disequilibrium, but an unknown experimental factor could not be ruled out. The study gave a list of over 150 TCR beta chains associated with cytomegalovirus. Some IMGT-functional V segments, including TRBV6-2 and TRBV6-3, could not be distinguished by the 87-base-pair reads and were therefore excluded. Several of the top co-occurrence clusters appeared to be linked to parvovirus B19, influenza, CMV and Epstein-Barr virus, according to a later analysis. Because HLA typing was unavailable for some donors at each locus, only the typed subset was used in association tests. Compared with the roughly 670-donor mean, donors in an Asian-associated ancestry cluster had fewer N-insertions in productive TCRs, according to a later genetic analysis. V-gene and J-gene trimming of TCR beta chains was associated with a missense DCLRE1C variant in a later genetic analysis, and the association was replicated in an independent cohort. According to the authors, the approach could potentially be generalized to other disease states and immunological phenotypes. In vitro tests confirmed that a few of the cytomegalovirus-associated TCR beta chains recognize cytomegalovirus antigens. A group of highly shared sequence variants was considered likely to be a technical artifact of the sequencing pipeline. A later analysis found that TCR association rates varied across HLA loci, with DRB1 alleles showing the most associated TCRs and HLA-C alleles the fewest. Specific HLA alleles were associated with 15,000 to 20,000 TCR beta sequences at a false discovery rate of 0.05 in a later analysis. This cohort had only TCR beta chains sequenced, and the lack of alpha or paired-chain data limited which features could be detected.

The method was the immunoSEQ multiplex PCR assay. For the multiplex PCR, a mixture combining 60 forward primers for TCR Vbeta segments and 13 reverse primers for TCR Jbeta segments was used. The CDR3 region of rearranged TCR beta genes was amplified from genomic DNA by a multiplex PCR assay. The Illumina HiSeq System was used to sequence the amplified TCR beta libraries as 87-base-pair reads. Per the authors' processing: Across the 600 to 700 repertoires, a later analysis counted 60 million to 90 million unique TCR beta chains, roughly 11 million of which were shared by at least two donors. Raw reads were error-corrected and collapsed into unique sequences by a nearest-neighbor algorithm in which closely related sequences were merged to remove PCR and sequencing errors. CDR3 sequences were aligned to IMGT reference sequences to assign V, D and J gene segments. Each retained sequence needed at least a six-nucleotide match to both a V gene segment and a J gene segment. A rearrangement counted as productive if the CDR3 had no stop codons and remained in frame with V and J, and every other rearrangement counted as non-productive. CDR3 was defined by IMGT convention, running from the second conserved V-encoded cysteine to the conserved J-encoded phenylalanine. The earlier analysis of about 590 of the donors excluded sequences that lacked an unambiguous match to a single V gene segment. An earlier analysis of 587 of the donors called V segments functional above 56.7% productive rearrangements and segregating when the between-donor standard deviation exceeded 5%. A statistical classification framework was built for diagnosing cytomegalovirus status from the catalog of TCR beta chain sequences. In a later analysis, V and J genes were assigned by comparing TCR nucleotide sequences against IMGT/GENE-DB human TR gene sequences. A later analysis assigned CDR3 sequences and most-parsimonious VDJ recombination scenarios with the TCRdist pipeline. A later analysis defined each TCR beta chain by its CDR3 amino acid sequence plus V-gene family, and excluded reads lacking a unique V-gene family. A later analysis removed roughly 590 highly shared, low-generation-probability nucleotide sequences to deal with suspected cross-contamination and a sequencing artifact. A later analysis calculated a clonal expansion index for each public chain from normalized within-repertoire ranks of inferred template counts. In a later analysis, generation probabilities were computed with a VDJ recombination model fitted to out-of-frame rearrangements, and the resulting probabilities were checked against IGoR. A later analysis scored TCR-TCR, TCR-HLA and TCR-CMV co-occurrence with hypergeometric tests, applying a repertoire-size bias correction to TCR pairs. A later analysis estimated false discovery rates by permuting HLA or CMV assignments 20 times. A later analysis grouped co-occurring TCRs with DBSCAN, adding TCRdist sequence similarity when clustering within HLA-allele-positive subsets. Repertoires with fewer than 30,000 or more than 120,000 public chains were left out of co-occurrence clustering, as were a handful of repertoires with anomalous nucleotide sharing. TCRdb obtained this table from immuneACCESS and retained in-frame rearrangements with V and J assigned. These tables miss some clones; where compared with another copy, unresolved V genes account for less than half of the shortfall, and the remainder is unexplained. The DNA was the basis for D and trimming; V, J and clone size are from that table. A total of about 130,000 clones appear in this sample, approximately 83% of them only once. The ten largest clones take up 1% to 1.5% of the sample.

The cohort was made up of under 800 healthy bone marrow donors. At the time of sampling, all cohort members were nominally healthy, though unrecorded immune exposures were likely present. The donor tested CMV seronegative and was one of the 352 seronegative cohort members. A peripheral blood sample was collected from each donor, and TCR beta sequencing was performed on peripheral blood mononuclear cells. The Qiagen DNeasy Blood Extraction Kit was used to extract genomic DNA from the blood cell samples. Sequenced material: PBMCs. The TCR comes from a girl aged 2 to 9 in good health and CMV-seronegative. The V gene is TRBV6-1 and the J gene is TRBJ2-7; 9 central bases correspond to TRBD1. Here is the DNA: TGTGCCAGCAGTGAAGCCGGGACAGGGTCCTACGAGCAGTACTTC. It translates as CASSEAGTGSYEQYF.